This TCR beta chain was captured in a study of blood T cell repertoires in COVID-19. Original data processing: How many nucleated cells were present was estimated from reference gene primer amplification. This table comes from immunoSEQ multiplex PCR, and its TCRdb copy is limited to in-frame clones, with some not included. V and J calls and clone size are copied from that table; D and trimming were computed from the DNA. The table shows about 480,000 clones, with around nine tenths occurring only once. Trimming stripped 5 bases from V and 5 bases from J, with 18 bases between. The CDR3 consists of 15 residues. Germline V lookup: CDR1 SGHTA, CDR2 FQGNSA.

This TCR came from a woman aged 40 to 50 who had recovered from COVID-19. The sample comprised PBMCs or T cells enriched from blood (not recorded which). The chain links TRBV7-2 to TRBJ1-1; TRBD1 is a possible D gene (6 bases). The CDR3 sequence is CASSPGFAGVTEAFF. The CDR3 bases are TGTGCCAGCAGCCCTGGGTTCGCAGGGGTGACTGAAGCTTTCTTT.